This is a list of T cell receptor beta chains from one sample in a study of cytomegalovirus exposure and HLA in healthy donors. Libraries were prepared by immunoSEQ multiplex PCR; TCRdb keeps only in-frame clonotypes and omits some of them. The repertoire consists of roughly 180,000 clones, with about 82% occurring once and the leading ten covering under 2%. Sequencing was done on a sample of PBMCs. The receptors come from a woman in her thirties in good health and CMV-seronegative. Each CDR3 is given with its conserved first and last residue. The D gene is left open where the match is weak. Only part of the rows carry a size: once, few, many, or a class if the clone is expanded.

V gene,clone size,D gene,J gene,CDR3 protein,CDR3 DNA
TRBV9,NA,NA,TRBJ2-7,CASSVTGMDYEQYF,TGTGCCAGCAGCGTAACAGGCATGGATTACGAGCAGTACTTC
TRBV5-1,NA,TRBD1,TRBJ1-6,CASSLAGTGYNSPLHF,TGCGCCAGCAGCTTGGCCGGGACAGGGTATAATTCACCCCTCCACTTT
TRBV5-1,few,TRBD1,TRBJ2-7,CASSLGQGAWEQYF,TGCGCCAGCAGCTTGGGGCAGGGGGCGTGGGAGCAGTACTTC
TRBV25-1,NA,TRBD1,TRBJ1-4,CASSEAPGTGGEKLFF,TGTGCCAGCAGTGAAGCCCCCGGGACAGGGGGCGAAAAACTGTTTTTT
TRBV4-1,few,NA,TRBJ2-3,CASSLGEDTQYF,TGCGCCAGCAGTCTAGGGGAAGATACGCAGTATTTT
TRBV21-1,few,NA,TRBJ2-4,CASSKVKLGTTKNIQYF,TGTGCCAGCAGCAAAGTGAAATTAGGGACAACCAAAAACATTCAGTACTTC
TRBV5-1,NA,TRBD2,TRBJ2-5,CASSWRAGVEETQYF,TGCGCCAGCAGCTGGCGGGCGGGGGTGGAGGAGACCCAGTACTTC
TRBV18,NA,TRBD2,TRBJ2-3,CASSPRPAGGWTDTQYF,TGTGCCAGCTCACCAAGGCCAGCGGGGGGGTGGACAGATACGCAGTATTTT
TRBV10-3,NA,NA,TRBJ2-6,CAISDSRAGANVLTF,TGTGCCATCAGTGATTCCAGGGCTGGGGCCAACGTCCTGACTTTC
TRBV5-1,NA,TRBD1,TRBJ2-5,CASSLAGRRGQDRGEQETQYF,TGCGCCAGCAGCTTGGCAGGTCGTAGAGGACAGGACCGCGGCGAACAAGAGACCCAGTACTTC
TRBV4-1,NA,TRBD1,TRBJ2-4,CASSQEGQGASEAKNIQYF,TGCGCCAGCAGCCAGGAAGGCCAGGGGGCGTCCGAGGCCAAAAACATTCAGTACTTC
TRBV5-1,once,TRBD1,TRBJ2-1,CASSALRTGGEDEQFF,TGCGCCAGCAGCGCGCTTAGGACAGGGGGCGAGGATGAGCAGTTCTTC
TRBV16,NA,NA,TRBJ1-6,CASSQYLPSGNSPLHF,TGTGCCAGCAGCCAATATTTGCCCAGCGGTAATTCACCCCTCCACTTT
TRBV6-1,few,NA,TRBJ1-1,CASSEWGSRSTEAFF,TGTGCCAGCAGTGAATGGGGCTCTCGGAGCACTGAAGCTTTCTTT
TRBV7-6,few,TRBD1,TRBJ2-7,CASSHRDSYEQYF,TGTGCCAGCAGCCACCGGGACAGCTACGAGCAGTACTTC
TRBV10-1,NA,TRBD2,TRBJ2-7,CASSESRGGVHEQYF,TGCGCCAGCAGTGAGTCCCGGGGGGGAGTCCACGAGCAGTACTTC
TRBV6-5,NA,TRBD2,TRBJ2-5,CASSSGLVETQYF,TGTGCCAGCAGTTCGGGACTAGTGGAGACCCAGTACTTC
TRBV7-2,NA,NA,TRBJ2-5,CASSSQGGQETQYF,TGTGCCAGCAGCTCCCAGGGGGGACAAGAGACCCAGTACTTC
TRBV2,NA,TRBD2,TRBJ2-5,CASSEVAGRGTQYF,TGTGCCAGCAGTGAAGTAGCAGGGAGGGGGACCCAGTACTTC
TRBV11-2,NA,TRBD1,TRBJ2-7,CASSLGPWDRSEYF,TGTGCCAGCAGCTTAGGACCGTGGGACAGGTCGGAGTACTTC